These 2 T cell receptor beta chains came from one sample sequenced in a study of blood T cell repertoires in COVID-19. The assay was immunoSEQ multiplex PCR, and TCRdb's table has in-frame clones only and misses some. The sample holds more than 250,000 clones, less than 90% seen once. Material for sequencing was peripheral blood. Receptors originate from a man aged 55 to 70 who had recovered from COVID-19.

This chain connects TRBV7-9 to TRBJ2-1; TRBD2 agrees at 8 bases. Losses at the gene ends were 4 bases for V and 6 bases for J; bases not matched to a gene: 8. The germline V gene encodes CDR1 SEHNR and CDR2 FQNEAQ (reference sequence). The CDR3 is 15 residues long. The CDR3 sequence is CASSSEREIFNEQFF. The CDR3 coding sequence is TGTGCCAGCAGCTCCGAGCGGGAGATTTTCAATGAGCAGTTCTTC.

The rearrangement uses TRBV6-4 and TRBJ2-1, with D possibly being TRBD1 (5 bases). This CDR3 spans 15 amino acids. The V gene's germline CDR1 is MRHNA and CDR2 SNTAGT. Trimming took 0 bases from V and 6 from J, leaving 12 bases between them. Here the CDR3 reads CASSDSSGSVNEQFF. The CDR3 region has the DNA TGTGCCAGCAGTGACTCATCAGGGTCGGTCAATGAGCAGTTCTTC.